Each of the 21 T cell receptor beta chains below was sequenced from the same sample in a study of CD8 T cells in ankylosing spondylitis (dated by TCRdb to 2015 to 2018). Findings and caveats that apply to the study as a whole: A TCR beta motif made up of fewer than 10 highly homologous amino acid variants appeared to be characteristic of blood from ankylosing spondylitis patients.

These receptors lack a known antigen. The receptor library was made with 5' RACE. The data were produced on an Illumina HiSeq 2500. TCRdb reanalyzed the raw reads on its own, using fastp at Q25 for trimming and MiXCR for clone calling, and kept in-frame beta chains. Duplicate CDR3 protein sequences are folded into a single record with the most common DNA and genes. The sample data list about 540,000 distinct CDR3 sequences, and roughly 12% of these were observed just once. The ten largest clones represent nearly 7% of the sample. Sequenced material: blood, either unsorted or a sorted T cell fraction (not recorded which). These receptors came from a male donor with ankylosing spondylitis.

CDR3 residues: CSAAAGGDTQYF. The CDR3, as DNA: TGCAGTGCTGCCGCCGGCGGGGATACGCAGTATTTT. V usage is TRBV20-1 and J usage is TRBJ2-3, with TRBD2 as a possible D gene (5 bases). Germline V gene sequence: CDR1 DFQATT, CDR2 SNEGSKA (reference sequence). This CDR3 is built from 12 residues. The germline V and J ends were trimmed by 5 bases and 6 bases, with 12 bases remaining between them.

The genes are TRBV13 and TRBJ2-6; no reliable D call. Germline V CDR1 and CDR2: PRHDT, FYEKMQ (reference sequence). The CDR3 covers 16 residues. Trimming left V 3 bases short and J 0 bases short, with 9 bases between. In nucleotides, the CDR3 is TGTGCCAGCAGCTTGACGGCACGCTCTGGGGCCAACGTCCTGACTTTC. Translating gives CASSLTARSGANVLTF.

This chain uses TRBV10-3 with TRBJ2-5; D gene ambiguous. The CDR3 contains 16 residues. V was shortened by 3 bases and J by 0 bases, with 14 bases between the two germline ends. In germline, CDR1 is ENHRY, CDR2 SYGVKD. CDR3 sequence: CAISDSNTQYQETQYF. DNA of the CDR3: TGTGCCATCAGTGACTCAAACACGCAGTACCAAGAGACCCAGTACTTC.

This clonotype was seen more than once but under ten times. Here the CDR3 DNA reads TGTGCCAGCAGCTTAGAAAGGGACAGGGCTGCTTTCTTT. Its translation: CASSLERDRAAFF. The rearrangement links TRBV7-8 to TRBJ1-1, with 9 nucleotides matching TRBD1. This CDR3 has 13 amino acids. Germline V gene sequence: CDR1 SGHVS, CDR2 FQNEAQ. Losses at the gene ends were 1 base for V and 11 bases for J; bases not matched to a gene: 5.

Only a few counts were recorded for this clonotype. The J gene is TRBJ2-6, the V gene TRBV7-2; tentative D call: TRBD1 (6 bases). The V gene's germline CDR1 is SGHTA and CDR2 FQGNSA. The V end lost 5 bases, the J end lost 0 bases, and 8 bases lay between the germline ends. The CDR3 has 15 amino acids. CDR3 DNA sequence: TGTGCCAGCAGCCAGGGGATCTCTGGGGCCAACGTCCTGACTTTC. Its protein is CASSQGISGANVLTF.

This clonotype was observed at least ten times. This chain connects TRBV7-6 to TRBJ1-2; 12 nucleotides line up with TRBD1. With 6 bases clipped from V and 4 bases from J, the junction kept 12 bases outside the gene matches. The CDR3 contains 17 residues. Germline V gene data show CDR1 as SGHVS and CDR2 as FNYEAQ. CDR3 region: CASSPGTGGYVGYGYTF. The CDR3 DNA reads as TGTGCCAGCAGTCCCGGGACAGGGGGCTATGTGGGCTATGGCTACACCTTC.

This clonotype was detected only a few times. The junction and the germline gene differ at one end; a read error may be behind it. CDR3 in DNA: TGTGCCAGCAGCTTAGATCGGGCAGGGGGCAGGGTCTTC. It specifies CASSLDRAGGRVF. V gene TRBV7-9 combines with J gene TRBJ2-1; 8 nucleotides agree with TRBD1. The germline V gene encodes CDR1 SEHNR and CDR2 FQNEAQ (reference sequence). The CDR3 contains 13 residues.

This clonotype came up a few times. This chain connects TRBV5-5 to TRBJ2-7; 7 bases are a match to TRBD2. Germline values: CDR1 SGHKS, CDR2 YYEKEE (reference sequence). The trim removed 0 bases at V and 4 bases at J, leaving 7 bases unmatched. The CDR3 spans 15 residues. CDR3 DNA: TGTGCCAGCAGCTTGGCCTGGCTAGCGGAGTACGAGCAGTACGTC. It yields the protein CASSLAWLAEYEQYV.

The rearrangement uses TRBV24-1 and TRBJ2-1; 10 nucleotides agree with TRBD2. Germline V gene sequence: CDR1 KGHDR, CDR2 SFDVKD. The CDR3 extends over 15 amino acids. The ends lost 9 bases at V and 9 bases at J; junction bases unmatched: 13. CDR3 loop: CATSPGLAGAGEQFF. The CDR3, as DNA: TGTGCCACCTCCCCTGGGCTAGCGGGAGCGGGTGAGCAGTTCTTC.

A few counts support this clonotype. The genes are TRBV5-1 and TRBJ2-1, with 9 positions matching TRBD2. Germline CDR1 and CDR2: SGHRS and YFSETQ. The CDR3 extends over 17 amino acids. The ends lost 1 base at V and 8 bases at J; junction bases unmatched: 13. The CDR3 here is CASSLFAGGPVFDEQFF. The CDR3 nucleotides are TGCGCCAGCAGCTTGTTTGCGGGAGGGCCCGTATTCGATGAGCAGTTCTTC.

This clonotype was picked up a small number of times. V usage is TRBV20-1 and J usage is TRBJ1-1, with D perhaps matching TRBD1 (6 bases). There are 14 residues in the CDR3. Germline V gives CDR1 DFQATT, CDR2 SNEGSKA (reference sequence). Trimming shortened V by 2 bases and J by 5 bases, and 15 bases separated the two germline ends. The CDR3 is CSARPLDRITEAFF. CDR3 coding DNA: TGCAGTGCTAGACCTCTCGACAGGATTACTGAAGCTTTCTTT.

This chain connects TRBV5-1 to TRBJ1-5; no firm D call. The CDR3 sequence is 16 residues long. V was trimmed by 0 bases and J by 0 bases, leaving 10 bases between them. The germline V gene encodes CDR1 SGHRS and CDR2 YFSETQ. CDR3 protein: CASSLAGDFSNQPQHF. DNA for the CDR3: TGCGCCAGCAGCTTGGCCGGGGATTTTAGCAATCAGCCCCAGCATTTT.

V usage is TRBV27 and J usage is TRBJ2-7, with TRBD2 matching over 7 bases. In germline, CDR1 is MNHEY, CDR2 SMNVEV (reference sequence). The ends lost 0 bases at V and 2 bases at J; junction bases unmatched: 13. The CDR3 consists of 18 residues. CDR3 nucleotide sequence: TGTGCCAGCAGTTTATCACCCGGGGGTAGGGCGGGAGCCTACGAGCAGTACTTC. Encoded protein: CASSLSPGGRAGAYEQYF.

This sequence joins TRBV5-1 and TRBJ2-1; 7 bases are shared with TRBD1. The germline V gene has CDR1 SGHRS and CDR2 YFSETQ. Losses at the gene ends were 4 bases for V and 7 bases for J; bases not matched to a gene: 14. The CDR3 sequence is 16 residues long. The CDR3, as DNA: TGCGCCAGCAGCCTCGCAGGGGGAGCGGACCTAAATGAGCAGTTCTTC. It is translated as CASSLAGGADLNEQFF.

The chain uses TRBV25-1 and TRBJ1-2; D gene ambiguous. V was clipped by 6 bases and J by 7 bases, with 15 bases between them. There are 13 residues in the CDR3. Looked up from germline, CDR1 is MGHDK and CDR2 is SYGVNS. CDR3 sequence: CASSVEVYSGYTF. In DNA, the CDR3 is TGTGCCAGCAGCGTGGAGGTTTATAGTGGCTACACCTTC.

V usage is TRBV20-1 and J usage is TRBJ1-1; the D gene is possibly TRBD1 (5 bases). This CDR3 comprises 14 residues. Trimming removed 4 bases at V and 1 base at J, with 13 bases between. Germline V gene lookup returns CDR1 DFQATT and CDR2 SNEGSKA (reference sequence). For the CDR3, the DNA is TGCAGTGCTACGAGGGGCCCCCCGAACACTGAAGCTTTCTTT. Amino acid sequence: CSATRGPPNTEAFF.

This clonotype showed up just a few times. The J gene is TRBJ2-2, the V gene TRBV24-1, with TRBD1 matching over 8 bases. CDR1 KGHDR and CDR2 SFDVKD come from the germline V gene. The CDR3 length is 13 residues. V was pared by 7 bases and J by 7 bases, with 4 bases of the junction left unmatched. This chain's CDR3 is CATRAGGNGELFF. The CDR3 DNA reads TGTGCCACCAGGGCAGGGGGCAACGGGGAGCTGTTTTTT.

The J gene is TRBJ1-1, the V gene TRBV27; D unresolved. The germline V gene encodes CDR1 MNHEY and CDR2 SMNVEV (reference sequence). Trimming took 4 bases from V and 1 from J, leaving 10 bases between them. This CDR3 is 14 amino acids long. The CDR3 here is CASSSGWRNTEAFF. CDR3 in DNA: TGTGCCAGCAGTTCGGGATGGCGGAACACTGAAGCTTTCTTT.

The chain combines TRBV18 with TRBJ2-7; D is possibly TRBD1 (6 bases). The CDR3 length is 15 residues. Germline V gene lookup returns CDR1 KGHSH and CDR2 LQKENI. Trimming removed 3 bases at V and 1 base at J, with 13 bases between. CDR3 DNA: TGTGCCAGCTCACCGGGGGCCGGGTATTCCTACGAGCAGTACTTC. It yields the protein CASSPGAGYSYEQYF.

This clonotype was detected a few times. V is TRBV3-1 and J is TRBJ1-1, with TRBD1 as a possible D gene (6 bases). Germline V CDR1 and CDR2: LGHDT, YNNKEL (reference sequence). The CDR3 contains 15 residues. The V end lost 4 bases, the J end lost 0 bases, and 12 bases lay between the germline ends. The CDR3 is CASSLKGGMNTEAFF. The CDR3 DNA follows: TGTGCCAGCAGCCTGAAAGGGGGAATGAACACTGAAGCTTTCTTT.

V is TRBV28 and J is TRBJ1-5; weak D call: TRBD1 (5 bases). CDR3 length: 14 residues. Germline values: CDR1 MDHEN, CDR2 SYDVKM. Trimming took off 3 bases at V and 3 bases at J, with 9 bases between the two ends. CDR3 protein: CASSFPGNNQPQHF. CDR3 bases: TGTGCCAGCAGTTTCCCAGGGAACAATCAGCCCCAGCATTTT.